This is a list of T cell receptor beta chains from one sample in a study of beta chain features in type 1 diabetes. Sequencing was performed with immunoSEQ multiplex PCR; in TCRdb, only in-frame clones are kept and a portion is missing. The table includes about 620,000 clones, roughly 15% detected once. The material sequenced was naive CD4+ T cells from blood. The receptor set was obtained from a man aged 18 to 29 in good health. Both conserved end residues are part of each CDR3. Fields, in order: clone size, V gene, J gene, D gene, CDR3 DNA, CDR3 protein. The D gene is left open where the match is weak. Clone size appears in some rows only: once, few, many, or a class for an expanded clone.

.	TRBV28	TRBJ2-7	TRBD2	TGTGCCAGCAGTCCCACACTAGCGGGTGCCTACGAGCAGTACTTC	CASSPTLAGAYEQYF
few	TRBV2	TRBJ2-1	TRBD2	TGTGCCAGCAGGAGGACTAGCGGGGGGCACTCCTACAATGAGCAGTTCTTC	CASRRTSGGHSYNEQFF
.	TRBV6-5	TRBJ2-3	.	TGTGCCAGCAGTTACCGCTCAGGCGCGCAGTATTTT	CASSYRSGAQYF
many	TRBV10-3	TRBJ1-1	TRBD1	TGTGCCATCAGGCGACAGGGAAACACTGAAGCTTTCTTT	CAIRRQGNTEAFF
.	TRBV29-1	TRBJ2-5	.	TGCAGCGTTGAAGAGAACAGACAAGAGACCCAGTACTTC	CSVEENRQETQYF
.	TRBV9	TRBJ1-2	TRBD1	TGTGCCAGCAGCGGCGGGACAGGGAAAGCGGGCTACACCTTC	CASSGGTGKAGYTF
.	TRBV5-1	TRBJ1-4	.	TGCGCCAGCAGCTTGGGCAGCGCAACTAATGAAAAACTGTTTTTT	CASSLGSATNEKLFF
few	TRBV7-2	TRBJ1-5	TRBD1	TGTGCCAGCAGCGACCGGGACAGGAGGCGGGATCAGCCCCAGCATTTT	CASSDRDRRRDQPQHF
few	TRBV7-9	TRBJ2-7	.	TGTGCCAGCAGCTTAGGAGAGGGCATATCCTACGAGCAGTACTTC	CASSLGEGISYEQYF
.	TRBV10-3	TRBJ2-3	TRBD1	TGTGCCATCAGTGAGCCCGACAGGGTCACAGATACGCAGTATTTT	CAISEPDRVTDTQYF
.	TRBV7-9	TRBJ2-5	.	TGTGCCAGCAGCTTAAGGGGAGAGACCCAGTACTTC	CASSLRGETQYF
.	TRBV9	TRBJ1-2	.	TGTGCCAGCAGCCCGAGGGGCAGCCCTAACTATGGCTACACCTTC	CASSPRGSPNYGYTF
few	TRBV9	TRBJ1-4	.	TGTGCCAGCAGCGTATCTGGGTTTACTAATGAAAAACTGTTTTTT	CASSVSGFTNEKLFF
few	TRBV9	TRBJ2-7	.	TGTGCCAGCAGCGGGGGCTCTTGGTACGAGCAGTACTTC	CASSGGSWYEQYF
.	TRBV4-1	TRBJ2-1	TRBD2	TGCGCCAGCAGCCAACCTAGCGGGGGTGGTGAGCAGTTCTTC	CASSQPSGGGEQFF
.	TRBV15	TRBJ2-3	.	TGTGCCACCAGCAGGTATGCCCGCGGGGGCACAGATACGCAGTATTTT	CATSRYARGGTDTQYF
few	TRBV19	TRBJ2-7	.	TGTGCCAGTAGTCCACAGGGAACCTACGAGCAGTACTTC	CASSPQGTYEQYF
few	TRBV11-2	TRBJ2-7	TRBD1	TGTGCCAGCAGCTTCCGGGACAGGACCTACGAGCAGTACTTC	CASSFRDRTYEQYF
few	TRBV27	TRBJ2-7	.	TGTGCCAGCAGTCCAACGGGCAGGGTCACCTCGTACGAGCAGTACTTC	CASSPTGRVTSYEQYF
.	TRBV28	TRBJ1-2	.	TGTGCCAGCAGCCCAAGGGGTGGCTACACCTTC	CASSPRGGYTF
few	TRBV5-1	TRBJ2-1	TRBD1	TGCGCCAGCAGCCAAAACACAGGGGGCTCCTACAATGAGCAGTTCTTC	CASSQNTGGSYNEQFF
.	TRBV19	TRBJ2-3	.	TGTGCCAGTAGTATAGTTCAGGGATTGGATACGCAGTATTTT	CASSIVQGLDTQYF
.	TRBV2	TRBJ2-2	.	TGTGCCAGCAAGCCGGGACTGCCCACCGGGGAGCTGTTTTTT	CASKPGLPTGELFF
.	TRBV28	TRBJ2-3	TRBD2	TGTGCCAGCAGAGCCGGGACTAGCGGGAGCTGGTTAGATACGCAGTATTTT	CASRAGTSGSWLDTQYF
.	TRBV6-5	TRBJ2-7	.	TGTGCCAGCCGTTTCAGGAGTACCTACGAGCAGTACTTC	CASRFRSTYEQYF
few	TRBV19	TRBJ2-6	TRBD1	TGTGCCAGTAGAGTGGGGACAGGGGTCCCTGGGGCCAACGTCCTGACTTTC	CASRVGTGVPGANVLTF
.	TRBV5-5	TRBJ1-3	.	TGTGCCAGCAGCTTTTTGGGAAACACCATATATTTT	CASSFLGNTIYF
.	TRBV6-6	TRBJ2-5	.	TGTGCCAGCAGTTACTCTTCAGAGACCCAGTACTTC	CASSYSSETQYF
.	TRBV7-2	TRBJ2-3	TRBD2	TGTGCCAGCAGCTACTCCGGTACTAGCGGGGGGGCCCTAGATACGCAGTATTTT	CASSYSGTSGGALDTQYF
few	TRBV14	TRBJ2-7	.	TGTGCCAGCAGCCAAGGTCGGGGGCAAGTCGAGCAGTACTTC	CASSQGRGQVEQYF
.	TRBV7-9	TRBJ2-1	TRBD1	TGTGCCAGCAGCTCCGGGACAGGGTACAATGAGCAGTTCTTC	CASSSGTGYNEQFF
.	TRBV15	TRBJ1-5	.	TGTGCCACCAGCAGAGATAGGCGGAATCAGCCCCAGCATTTT	CATSRDRRNQPQHF
few	TRBV4-1	TRBJ1-2	.	TGCGCCAGCAGCCACGCCCCGGGACTTACCGGTACCGTGGGCTACACCTTC	CASSHAPGLTGTVGYTF
few	TRBV5-1	TRBJ2-3	TRBD2	TGCGCCAGCAGCTTGGTTAGCGGGCGCACAGATACGCAGTATTTT	CASSLVSGRTDTQYF
few	TRBV6-5	TRBJ1-6	TRBD1	TGTGCCAGCAGCGACAGGGGGGTCAGGTCACCCCTCCACTTT	CASSDRGVRSPLHF
.	TRBV9	TRBJ2-3	.	TGTGCCAGCAGCGTCCCCGCACGGGACACCGGACTGTTACCTCGAGATACGCAGTATTTT	CASSVPARDTGLLPRDTQYF
few	TRBV27	TRBJ2-7	.	TGTGCCAGCAGGTCGGCCGGGACCCGCTACGAGCAGTACTTC	CASRSAGTRYEQYF
.	TRBV7-2	TRBJ1-5	.	TGTGCCAGCAGCTTAGCCCGGGAAAGGGGGCAGCCCCAGCATTTT	CASSLARERGQPQHF
.	TRBV18	TRBJ1-3	.	TGTGCCAGCTCACCCCAAGACGTCTTCTACTCTGGAAACACCATATATTTT	CASSPQDVFYSGNTIYF
.	TRBV6-6	TRBJ2-3	.	TGTGCCAGCAGTTACGGGGGTGGCCTCTCCACAGATACGCAGTATTTT	CASSYGGGLSTDTQYF
.	TRBV29-1	TRBJ1-2	.	TGCAGCGCTATAGGGAGCGCTAACTATGGCTACACCTTC	CSAIGSANYGYTF
.	TRBV7-3	TRBJ1-2	TRBD1	TGTGCCAGCAGCCCCCAGGGGGGGAAGCATGGCTACACCTTC	CASSPQGGKHGYTF
few	TRBV7-3	TRBJ2-7	TRBD1	TGTGCCAGCAGTTTCGGACAGGGCCACGAGCAGTACTTC	CASSFGQGHEQYF
.	TRBV18	TRBJ2-7	.	TGTGCCAGCTCCCACAGGGAAATCTCCTACGAGCAGTACTTC	CASSHREISYEQYF
few	TRBV7-3	TRBJ1-3	.	TGTGCCAGCAGCGATCGACAGGGAAACACCATATATTTT	CASSDRQGNTIYF
.	TRBV19	TRBJ1-1	.	TGTGCCAGTAGTATGGTTAAGAACACTGAAGCTTTCTTT	CASSMVKNTEAFF
.	TRBV21-1	TRBJ2-7	.	TGTGCCAGCACAACGCAGGGGACCGAGCAGTACTTC	CASTTQGTEQYF
.	TRBV5-6	TRBJ1-2	.	TGTGCCAGCAGCCGGCCCGCGGGGGATGGCTACACCTTC	CASSRPAGDGYTF
few	TRBV19	TRBJ2-7	TRBD1	TGTGCCAGTAGTCCAGCGGACAGGATCCCCTCCTACGAGCAGTACTTC	CASSPADRIPSYEQYF
few	TRBV4-2	TRBJ2-3	.	TGTGCCAGCAGCCAAGACAAAGGGCGTGATACGCAGTATTTT	CASSQDKGRDTQYF
.	TRBV9	TRBJ2-1	TRBD1	TGTGCCAGCAGCGTAGTGGACAGGGGATGGGAGCAGTTCTTC	CASSVVDRGWEQFF
few	TRBV7-9	TRBJ2-2	.	TGTGCCAGCAGCTCAACCGGGAACTCGAACACCGGGGAGCTGTTTTTT	CASSSTGNSNTGELFF
few	TRBV7-2	TRBJ2-5	.	TGTGCCAGCAGCCAAATCCGAGAAGAGACCCAGTACTTC	CASSQIREETQYF
few	TRBV25-1	TRBJ1-1	.	TGTGCCAGCAGTGACCACGCCCCTCAGACAGCCCCTACTGAAGCTTTCTTT	CASSDHAPQTAPTEAFF
.	TRBV9	TRBJ2-3	TRBD1	TGTGCCAGCAGCGTATTTGGGGACAGGGGGCCCGGCACAGATACGCAGTATTTT	CASSVFGDRGPGTDTQYF